The 10 T cell receptor beta chains listed next were all sequenced from one sample in a study of T-cell memory formation after mild COVID-19. TCRdb ran MiXCR on the 5' RACE reads and lists one entry per CDR3 protein. The table records around 310,000 distinct CDR3 sequences, 20% to 25% of them present only once. The sequencing input was PBMCs or a T cell subset sorted from them (not recorded which). The origin of the receptors is a man younger than 30 who had mild COVID-19 (a few samples of this study predate the infection). Cell type and time point are not known.

The chain has TRBV7-2 and TRBJ2-4; maybe TRBD2 (7 bases). The CDR3 spans 18 residues. Trimming left V 5 bases short and J 4 bases short, with 24 bases between. Germline assignment: CDR1 SGHTA and CDR2 FQGNSA. The CDR3 spells CASSTWGGPLFGKNIQYF. CDR3 nucleotide sequence: TGTGCCAGCAGCACTTGGGGGGGGCCGCTTTTTGGGAAAAACATTCAGTACTTC.

The rearrangement joins TRBV7-9 to TRBJ2-1, with TRBD2 as a possible D gene (6 bases). Trimming removed 8 bases from V and 9 bases from J, with 14 bases in between. There are 12 residues in the CDR3. Germline V lookup: CDR1 SEHNR, CDR2 FQNEAQ (reference sequence). CDR3: CASADLGGEQFF. CDR3 coding DNA: TGTGCCAGCGCGGATTTGGGAGGTGAGCAGTTCTTC.

This clonotype was recorded a few times. The chain carries TRBV20-1 and TRBJ2-7; 7 bases align to TRBD1. The germline V gene has CDR1 DFQATT and CDR2 SNEGSKA (reference sequence). J lost 1 base, V lost 0 bases, and 3 bases had no gene match. The CDR3 runs 14 residues. The CDR3 sequence: CSAREPGQSYEQYF. CDR3 nucleotide sequence: TGCAGTGCTAGAGAACCGGGACAGTCCTACGAGCAGTACTTC.

This clonotype occurred a few times. The chain combines TRBV11-3 with TRBJ2-7; the match to TRBD1 covers 7 bases. Germline trimming cut 1 base from V and 6 bases from J; bases unmatched to any gene: 6. CDR3 size: 14 residues. In germline, CDR1 is SGHNT, CDR2 YENEEA. CDR3 in DNA: TGTGCCAGCAGCTTAGTGATACAGGGGCGCGAGCAGTACGTC. Encoded protein: CASSLVIQGREQYV.

V is TRBV6-1 and J is TRBJ2-1, with 7 positions matching TRBD1. CDR3 length equals 14 residues. J lost 4 bases, V lost 6 bases, and 6 bases had no gene match. From germline, CDR1 is MNHNS and CDR2 SASEGT. CDR3 DNA sequence: TGTGCCAGCAGACGCCTGGACAGGTACAATGAGCAGTTCTTC. Translation gives CASRRLDRYNEQFF.

V gene TRBV27 combines with J gene TRBJ2-5; D tentatively reads TRBD1 or TRBD2 (5 bases each). Deletions cut 2 bases from V and 5 bases from J, with 18 bases between. This CDR3 spans 16 amino acids. Germline CDR1 reads MNHEY; CDR2 reads SMNVEV (reference sequence). The CDR3 loop is CASSLGDRPWMETQYF. Written as DNA, the CDR3 is TGTGCCAGCAGTTTAGGGGACCGACCATGGATGGAGACCCAGTACTTC.

This clonotype has more than one count but fewer than ten. The V and J genes are TRBV24-1 and TRBJ2-3; 7 nucleotides agree with TRBD2. Losses at the gene ends were 9 bases for V and 2 bases for J; bases not matched to a gene: 10. The CDR3 has 15 residues. Per the germline V gene, CDR1 is KGHDR and CDR2 is SFDVKD. CDR3 sequence: CATGGDSGNTDTQYF. The CDR3 region has the DNA TGTGCCACCGGGGGGGACTCAGGGAACACAGATACGCAGTATTTT.

This chain joins TRBV12-3 or TRBV12-4 and TRBJ1-2; TRBD1 matches 8 bases. V shed 2 bases and J 2 bases; nucleotides not matched to a gene: 1. The CDR3 loop spans 14 amino acids. The CDR3 here is CASSLNRGNYGYTF. CDR3 nucleotide sequence: TGTGCCAGCAGTTTAAACAGGGGGAACTATGGCTACACCTTC.

This chain joins TRBV9 and TRBJ2-3; D unresolved. Trimming cost V 0 bases and J 3 bases, with 8 bases left between them. Germline values: CDR1 SGDLS, CDR2 YYNGEE. CDR3 size: 14 residues. CDR3 amino acids: CASSVGRATDTQYF. CDR3 DNA sequence: TGTGCCAGCAGCGTAGGAAGAGCGACAGATACGCAGTATTTT.

The sample holds a few counts of this clonotype. This chain joins TRBV20-1 and TRBJ2-1, with 7 bases matching TRBD2. Trimming cost V 1 base and J 8 bases; bases outside gene matches: 8. Germline values: CDR1 DFQATT, CDR2 SNEGSKA (reference sequence). The CDR3 consists of 14 residues. CDR3 region: CSARGPAGSYEQFF. CDR3 nucleotide sequence: TGCAGTGCTAGAGGCCCAGCGGGGAGTTATGAGCAGTTCTTC.